This T cell receptor beta chain was identified during a study of graft-versus-host responses after intestinal transplantation. On the study more broadly: Once they had received anti-thymocyte globulin induction, all recipients took tacrolimus and steroids for three to four years.

Broader study findings: Early post-transplant HvG declines tracked with peak circulating GvH clone levels. The presence of high graft-versus-host to host-versus-graft clonal ratios in allografts characterized patients with graft-donor T cell macrochimerism.

V shed 7 bases and J 2 bases; nucleotides not matched to a gene: 11. CDR3 length: 17 residues. The germline gives CDR1 SGHAT, CDR2 FQNNGV. Assay: immunoSEQ multiplex PCR; the TCRdb copy retains only in-frame clones and omits some. The repertoire holds 75,000 to 100,000 clones, with approximately 90% as singletons. Regarding this clone: Its cognate antigen is unknown.

This receptor was obtained from a human donor who received an intestinal transplant. This specimen was unstimulated CD4+ T cells sorted from spleen or lymph node cells, taken before intestinal transplant. The chain has TRBV11-2 and TRBJ2-6, with 7 bases identical to TRBD1. CDR3 sequence: CASTFLKGAAGANVLTF. CDR3 DNA: TGTGCCAGCACCTTTTTGAAGGGGGCAGCTGGGGCCAACGTCCTGACTTTC.